The clone carrying this T cell receptor (beta chain) has a count of ten or more. No antigen is known for it. Combining iRepertoire HTBI primers with Arm-PCR of CDR3 regions, the authors built TCR beta libraries. As processed by the authors: Spanning all samples, the identified segments comprised about 62 TRBV and around 15 TRBJ. TCRdb analysed the multiplex PCR reads with MiXCR anew, one entry per CDR3 protein. TCRdb's processing, not the study's, gives the V and J calls here. The sample records about 430,000 distinct CDR3 sequences, around 20% being singletons. Indicated time point: persistent/refractory GD, antithyroid drugs over 5 years with positive TRAb. Researchers made the TCR library from RNA that was extracted from PBMCs. American Thyroid Association guidelines served as the basis for diagnosing Graves' disease. The data stem from a study of regulatory T cells in long-lasting Graves disease. General study findings and limits: Persistent disease exhibited a predilection for TRBV28, TRBJ1-2 and TRBJ2-5.

The V gene's germline CDR1 is SQVTM and CDR2 ANQGSEA. Trimming took 6 bases from V and 4 from J; bases not matched to a gene: 22. CDR3 length equals 18 residues. Sequences were derived from peripheral blood mononuclear cells (PBMCs), sampled when the disease was refractory, from a patient treated with antithyroid drugs. The receptor was isolated from a female donor with Graves disease. V is TRBV29-1 and J is TRBJ2-5, with 8 bases fitting TRBD2. For the CDR3, the DNA is TGCAGCGTCTTACCTACTATTCTCAGCGGGAGTCCCTCAGAGACCCAGTACTTC. It codes for CSVLPTILSGSPSETQYF.